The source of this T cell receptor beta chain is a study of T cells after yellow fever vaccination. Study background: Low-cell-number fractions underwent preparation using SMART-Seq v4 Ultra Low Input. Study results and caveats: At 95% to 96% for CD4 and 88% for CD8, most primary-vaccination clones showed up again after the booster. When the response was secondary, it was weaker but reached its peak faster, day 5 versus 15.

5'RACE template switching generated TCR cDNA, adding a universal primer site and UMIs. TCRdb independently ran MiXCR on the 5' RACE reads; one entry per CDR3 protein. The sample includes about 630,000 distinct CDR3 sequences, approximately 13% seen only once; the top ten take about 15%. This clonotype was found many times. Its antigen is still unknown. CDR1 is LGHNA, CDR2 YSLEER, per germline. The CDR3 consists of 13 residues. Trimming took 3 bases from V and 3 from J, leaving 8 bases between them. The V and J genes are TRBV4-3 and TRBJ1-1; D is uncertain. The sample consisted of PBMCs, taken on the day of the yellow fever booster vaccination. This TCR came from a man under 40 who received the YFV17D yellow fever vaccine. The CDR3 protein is CASSHNTYTEAFF. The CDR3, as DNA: TGCGCCAGCAGCCATAACACCTACACTGAAGCTTTCTTT.